The 15 T cell receptor beta chains given below trace back to one sample, sequenced in a study of cytotoxic CD8 clonotypes in ibrutinib-treated CLL. TCRdb's copy holds only in-frame clones and misses some; the assay was immunoSEQ multiplex PCR. In the table there are 250,000 to 350,000 clones, more than 70% of which are singletons. The sequences come from PBMCs, collected at disease progression, from a patient treated with ibrutinib. These receptors all come from a human donor with chronic lymphocytic leukemia.

CDR3 sequence reads: CASSVQGIRGFYEQYF. The CDR3 DNA reads as TGTGCCAGCAGCGTGCAGGGTATCAGGGGATTCTACGAGCAGTACTTC. The rearrangement links TRBV5-6 to TRBJ2-7; D might be TRBD1 (6 bases). The V end was cut by 4 bases, the J end by 3 bases, with 20 bases between. This CDR3 is 16 amino acids long. Germline assignment: CDR1 SGHDT and CDR2 YYEEEE.

The chain joins TRBV9 to TRBJ1-2, with D unresolved. V shed 2 bases and J shed 1 base, with 12 bases lying between them. The CDR3 contains 15 residues. Germline CDR1 and CDR2: SGDLS and YYNGEE. In DNA form, the CDR3 reads TGTGCCAGCAGCGTCTCCTCATCTTATAACTATGGCTACACCTTC. It encodes CASSVSSSYNYGYTF.

V usage is TRBV7-9 and J usage is TRBJ1-2, with 8 nucleotides matching TRBD1. The ends lost 2 bases at V and 4 bases at J; junction bases unmatched: 6. This CDR3 has 15 residues. Germline V gene lookup returns CDR1 SEHNR and CDR2 FQNEAQ (reference sequence). This CDR3 reads CASSLQGAGVYGYTF. The CDR3 DNA is TGTGCCAGCAGCTTACAGGGGGCTGGGGTCTATGGCTACACCTTC.

The genes are TRBV28 and TRBJ2-5; D is unclear. The CDR3 has 15 residues. Trimming stripped 3 bases from V and 7 bases from J, with 18 bases between. The germline gives CDR1 MDHEN, CDR2 SYDVKM. CDR3 nucleotides: TGTGCCAGCAGTTTCCTTGGCTACCCAAGACCGACCCAGTACTTC. It is translated as CASSFLGYPRPTQYF.

The chain uses TRBV15 and TRBJ2-1; D remains ambiguous. V gave up 2 bases and J gave up 8 bases, with 10 bases separating them. Germline lookup yields CDR1 LNHNV and CDR2 YYDKDF (reference sequence). The CDR3 is 13 residues long. CDR3 sequence (DNA): TGTGCCACCAGCAGACACTTACGGGATGAGCAGTTCTTC. Protein product: CATSRHLRDEQFF.

The chain joins TRBV19 to TRBJ2-7, with D perhaps given as TRBD1 or TRBD2 (6 bases each). Deletions cut 1 base from V and 2 bases from J, with 9 bases between. Germline CDR1 and CDR2: LNHDA and SQIVND (reference sequence). The CDR3 length is 14 residues. The CDR3 protein is CASSIGGGPYEQYF. The CDR3 DNA follows: TGTGCCAGTAGTATAGGTGGGGGGCCCTACGAGCAGTACTTC.

The chain joins TRBV6-1 to TRBJ1-4; 7 bases are a match to TRBD1. V dropped 2 bases and J dropped 16; count of bases not matched to a gene: 10. The V gene's germline CDR1 is MNHNS and CDR2 SASEGT. The CDR3 runs 13 residues. The CDR3 DNA is TGTGCCAGCAGTGAAACAGGGGAAGGGATCCGGTTTTTT. It encodes CASSETGEGIRFF.

The chain joins TRBV6-5 to TRBJ1-5, with D tentatively TRBD1 (5 bases). Germline CDR1 is MNHEY and CDR2 is SVGAGI. This CDR3 comprises 14 residues. Trimming left V 2 bases short and J 6 bases short, with 11 bases between. CDR3: CASSYTGGGQPQHF. The CDR3 region has the DNA TGTGCCAGCAGTTACACGGGGGGAGGTCAGCCCCAGCATTTT.

With regard to this clone: The germline gene is not matched at one end of the junction; a read error may be the cause. The chain is built from TRBV20-1 and TRBJ2-5; tentatively, D is TRBD1 (5 bases). The CDR3 consists of 11 residues. The germline V gene encodes CDR1 DFQATT and CDR2 SNEGSKA (reference sequence). The CDR3 nucleotides are TGCAGTGTAGGGGTCCAAGGGACCCAGTACTTC. Its protein is CSVGVQGTQYF.

The J gene is TRBJ2-3, the V gene TRBV5-4, with 11 bases that match TRBD2. Germline values: CDR1 SGHNT, CDR2 YYREEE (reference sequence). The CDR3 extends over 17 amino acids. With 0 bases clipped from V and 6 bases from J, the junction kept 9 bases outside the gene matches. This CDR3 is CASSLELLAGGQDTQYF. The DNA for the CDR3 is TGTGCCAGCAGCTTGGAGCTGCTAGCGGGGGGCCAGGATACGCAGTATTTT. Using reference TRBV5-4 and TRBJ2-3 for the parts outside the CDR3, the full variable domain is ETGVTQSPTHLIKTRGQQVTLRCSSQSGHNTVSWYQQALGQGPQFIFQYYREEENGRGNFPPRFSGLQFPNYSSELNVNALELDDSALYLCASSLELLAGGQDTQYFGPGTRLTVL.

This chain links TRBV14 with TRBJ2-2; the D is unclear. CDR1 and CDR2 from the germline V gene are SGHDN and FVKESK. The CDR3 is 12 amino acids. Trimming stripped 1 base from V and 9 bases from J, with 6 bases between. The CDR3 sequence: CASSQGEWELFF. For the CDR3, the DNA is TGTGCCAGCAGCCAAGGTGAGTGGGAGCTGTTTTTT.

The genes are TRBV9 and TRBJ1-6; 7 nucleotides align to TRBD1. The CDR3 has 15 amino acids. Germline V gene sequence: CDR1 SGDLS, CDR2 YYNGEE. The junction had 9 bases not matched to a gene; V was cut back by 4 bases and J by 8 bases. The CDR3 reads CASSPEGTAYSPLHF. CDR3 coding DNA: TGTGCCAGCAGCCCGGAAGGGACAGCTTATTCACCCCTCCACTTT. The full variable domain, its missing parts supplied by reference TRBV9 and TRBJ1-6, is DSGVTQTPKHLITATGQRVTLRCSPRSGDLSVYWYQQSLDQGLQFLIQYYNGEERAKGNILERFSAQQFPDLHSELNLSSLELGDSALYFCASSPEGTAYSPLHFGNGTRLTVT.

The rearrangement joins TRBV28 to TRBJ2-7; either TRBD1 or TRBD2 may fit D (5 bases each). In germline, CDR1 is MDHEN, CDR2 SYDVKM. The CDR3 is 14 amino acids. The V gene lost 6 bases and the J gene lost 3 bases, with 15 bases spanning the gap. The CDR3 spells CASSSRRTSYEQYF. The CDR3 region has the DNA TGTGCCAGCAGCAGCCGGAGGACAAGCTACGAGCAGTACTTC.

The gene calls are TRBV15 and TRBJ2-3, with D hard to call. V was trimmed by 0 bases and J by 0 bases, leaving 7 bases between them. Germline assignment: CDR1 LNHNV and CDR2 YYDKDF (reference sequence). The CDR3 has 15 amino acids. CDR3 residues: CATSRDGPSTDTQYF. CDR3 nucleotides: TGTGCCACCAGCAGAGATGGTCCGAGCACAGATACGCAGTATTTT. Variable domain in full (rest from reference TRBV15 and TRBJ2-3): DAMVIQNPRYQVTQFGKPVTLSCSQTLNHNVMYWYQQKSSQAPKLLFHYYDKDFNNEADTPDNFQSRRPNTSFCFLDIRSPGLGDTAMYLCATSRDGPSTDTQYFGPGTRLTVL.

The chain combines TRBV27 with TRBJ1-1; D possibly corresponds to TRBD1 (5 bases). Looked up from germline, CDR1 is MNHEY and CDR2 is SMNVEV (reference sequence). The germline V and J ends were trimmed by 3 bases and 0 bases, with 8 bases remaining between them. This CDR3 is built from 14 residues. The CDR3 nucleotides read TGTGCCAGCAGTTTTGGGGCAATGAACACTGAAGCTTTCTTT. Residues: CASSFGAMNTEAFF.